Following are 27 T cell receptor beta chains from one sample sequenced in a study of blood T cell repertoires in COVID-19 (dated by TCRdb to between 2020 and 2021). To prepare the library, the immunoSEQ multiplex PCR assay was applied. TCRdb re-hosts the immuneACCESS table, in-frame sequences only. Its copies lack some clones; in the studies checked, an unresolved V gene accounts for under half of them, and the cause for the rest is not known. This sample gives roughly 330,000 clones in total; about 90% of them show up just once. The ten largest clones capture under 6.5% of the sample. Sequencing input: peripheral blood. The receptors were sampled from a man aged 18 to 35 who had recovered from COVID-19.

The V call is TRBV2, the J call TRBJ1-2; 7 bases are a match to TRBD1. Germline CDR1 is SNHLY and CDR2 is FYNNEI. The CDR3 runs 16 residues. Trimming at V came to 4 bases and at J to 6 bases, leaving 14 bases not matched to a gene. The CDR3, as DNA: TGTGCCAGCAGTGGGAACCGACAGGGAAAGTCTGATGGCTACACCTTC. Translation gives CASSGNRQGKSDGYTF. Looking up the rest from reference TRBV2 and TRBJ1-2 gives the full variable domain: EPEVTQTPSHQVTQMGQEVILRCVPISNHLYFYWYRQILGQKVEFLVSFYNNEISEKSEIFDDQFSVERPDGSNFTLKIRSTKLEDSAMYFCASSGNRQGKSDGYTFGSGTRLTVV.

The V call is TRBV10-3, the J call TRBJ2-2, with 14 bases matching TRBD2. V was clipped by 7 bases and J by 0 bases; unmatched bases: 4. Germline CDR1 and CDR2: ENHRY and SYGVKD. This CDR3 has 17 amino acids. This CDR3 reads CAINQGLAGANTGELFF. CDR3 in DNA: TGTGCCATCAATCAGGGACTAGCGGGAGCGAACACCGGGGAGCTGTTTTTT.

This clone was seen a few times. The V gene is TRBV11-2, the J gene TRBJ2-1, with TRBD1 matching 7 bases. The CDR3 totals 16 residues. Unmatched junction bases numbered 9, after V lost 5 bases and J lost 2 bases. Germline values: CDR1 SGHAT, CDR2 FQNNGV. CDR3 residues: CASSLTTGSAYNEQFF. The CDR3 nucleotides read TGTGCCAGCAGCCTAACGACAGGGAGTGCCTACAATGAGCAGTTCTTC.

In DNA form, the CDR3 reads TGTGCCAGTAGTATTACCGGGACAGGGGCCTATTATAGCAATCAGCCCCAGCATTTT. It codes for CASSITGTGAYYSNQPQHF. V is TRBV19 and J is TRBJ1-5, with 10 bases lining up with TRBD1. This CDR3 region has 19 residues. Germline V lookup: CDR1 LNHDA, CDR2 SQIVND (reference sequence). The trim removed 3 bases at V and 0 bases at J, leaving 11 bases unmatched.

The V and J genes are TRBV10-2 and TRBJ2-7; D might be TRBD2 (6 bases). The CDR3 is 13 residues long. Trimming pared 5 bases from V and 3 bases from J, leaving 11 bases between. Germline V gene sequence: CDR1 WSHSY, CDR2 SAAADI. The CDR3 DNA reads as TGCGCCAGCAGTCGGGGCGGGGACTACGAGCAGTACTTC. This sequence encodes CASSRGGDYEQYF.

The rearrangement joins TRBV5-6 to TRBJ1-2, with D unclear. CDR1 and CDR2 from the germline V gene are SGHDT and YYEEEE. The CDR3 contains 14 residues. V was shortened by 1 base and J by 7 bases, with 14 bases between the two germline ends. The CDR3 region is CASSLPLVGSGYTF. The CDR3 DNA sequence: TGTGCCAGCAGCTTGCCTCTAGTTGGTTCTGGCTACACCTTC.

The V and J genes are TRBV6-5 and TRBJ1-1, with a possible D match to TRBD1 (5 bases). The CDR3 extends over 15 amino acids. Trimming cost V 1 base and J 5 bases, with 14 bases left between them. The germline CDR1 and CDR2 sequences are MNHEY and SVGAGI. In DNA form, the CDR3 reads TGTGCCAGCAGTTACTGGGGCAGGGATAGTACTGAAGCTTTCTTT. Amino acid sequence: CASSYWGRDSTEAFF.

V and J are TRBV12-3 or TRBV12-4 and TRBJ1-4; no firm D call. This CDR3 spans 13 amino acids. Trimming removed 6 bases from V and 4 bases from J, with 9 bases in between. Written as DNA, the CDR3 is TGTGCCAGCAGGGAAAGCGGTAATGAAAAACTGTTTTTT. It specifies CASRESGNEKLFF.

The V and J genes are TRBV7-2 and TRBJ2-7; TRBD1 matches at 7 bases. This CDR3 has 15 residues. Trimming took 6 bases from V and 1 from J; bases not matched to a gene: 9. CDR1 and CDR2 from the germline V gene are SGHTA and FQGNSA. CDR3 amino acids: CASSLEPGGSYEQYF. In nucleotides, the CDR3 is TGTGCCAGCAGTCTAGAGCCAGGGGGATCCTACGAGCAGTACTTC.

The CDR3 nucleotides read TGTGCCAGCAGCCTCCGACCCGGGGGCCAAGAGACCCAGTACTTC. Translation: CASSLRPGGQETQYF. The V call is TRBV5-6, the J call TRBJ2-5; TRBD2 might be the D (6 bases). Looked up from germline, CDR1 is SGHDT and CDR2 is YYEEEE. CDR3 length: 15 amino acids. The V gene lost 4 bases and the J gene lost 1 base, with 14 bases spanning the gap.

V usage is TRBV27 and J usage is TRBJ2-5; TRBD1 is a possible D gene (6 bases). The V end was cut by 3 bases, the J end by 0 bases, with 20 bases between. The CDR3 spans 18 residues. The germline V gene encodes CDR1 MNHEY and CDR2 SMNVEV (reference sequence). The CDR3, as DNA: TGTGCCAGCAGTTTGGTACAGGGTCGTCGGTCTGACCAAGAGACCCAGTACTTC. Amino acids: CASSLVQGRRSDQETQYF.

This chain links TRBV18 with TRBJ1-5; D not certain. V was pared by 0 bases and J by 0 bases, with 6 bases between. The CDR3 contains 15 residues. Germline V gene data show CDR1 as KGHSH and CDR2 as LQKENI. The CDR3 spells CASSPPGSSNQPQHF. CDR3 in DNA: TGTGCCAGCTCACCACCGGGCAGTAGCAATCAGCCCCAGCATTTT. Looking up the rest from reference TRBV18 and TRBJ1-5 gives the full variable domain: NAGVMQNPRHLVRRRGQEARLRCSPMKGHSHVYWYRQLPEEGLKFMVYLQKENIIDESGMPKERFSAEFPKEGPSILRIQQVVRGDSAAYFCASSPPGSSNQPQHFGDGTRLSIL.

The rearrangement links TRBV4-2 to TRBJ2-2, with TRBD2 identical over 11 bases. Germline V lookup: CDR1 LGHNA, CDR2 YNFKEQ. With 0 bases clipped from V and 3 bases from J, the junction kept 3 bases outside the gene matches. The CDR3 extends over 17 amino acids. The CDR3 DNA follows: TGTGCCAGCAGCCAAGACGTGGGACTAGCGGACACCGGGGAGCTGTTTTTT. Encoded protein: CASSQDVGLADTGELFF.

The gene calls are TRBV28 and TRBJ2-1, with 7 bases fitting TRBD1. The CDR3 totals 16 residues. V dropped 8 bases and J dropped 6; count of bases not matched to a gene: 16. From germline, CDR1 is MDHEN and CDR2 SYDVKM. The CDR3 nucleotides read TGTGCCAGCTCCTTAGAAGGAACAGGGGCGGTCAATGAGCAGTTCTTC. Residues: CASSLEGTGAVNEQFF.

The chain links TRBV6-5 to TRBJ2-1; the match to TRBD2 covers 12 bases. Trimming took 5 bases from V and 8 from J; bases not matched to a gene: 7. CDR3 length: 15 residues. Per germline, CDR1 MNHEY and CDR2 SVGAGI. The CDR3 reads CASSILAGGRDEQFF. In DNA, the CDR3 is TGTGCCAGCAGTATTCTAGCGGGGGGGCGGGATGAGCAGTTCTTC.

The genes are TRBV18 and TRBJ2-2, with TRBD2 matching over 11 bases. V shed 5 bases and J 0 bases; nucleotides not matched to a gene: 5. The CDR3 is made up of 17 amino acids. In germline, CDR1 is KGHSH, CDR2 LQKENI. In DNA form, the CDR3 reads TGTGCCAGCTCATCACTAGCGGGAGTCGCGAACACCGGGGAGCTGTTTTTT. Translating gives CASSSLAGVANTGELFF.

V usage is TRBV6-2 or TRBV6-3 and J usage is TRBJ2-5; D gene ambiguous. The V gene's germline CDR1 is MNHEY and CDR2 SVGEGT. The CDR3 is 13 residues long. V shed 4 bases and J shed 1 base, with 7 bases lying between them. CDR3 DNA sequence: TGTGCCAGCAGTTCCCCAGGCCAAGAGACCCAGTACTTC. It codes for CASSSPGQETQYF.

The CDR3 DNA sequence: TGCGCCAGCAGCCAAGATCAGGGCCAGAACTATGGCTACACCTTC. Translated: CASSQDQGQNYGYTF. The chain recombines TRBV4-1 with TRBJ1-2; the D gene is possibly TRBD1 (5 bases). Between the trimmed V and J ends, which lost 0 bases and 2 bases, there was a span of 10 bases. The CDR3 has 15 residues. Per germline, CDR1 MGHRA and CDR2 YSYEKL.

The chain carries TRBV13 and TRBJ1-1; D unclear. Germline lookup yields CDR1 PRHDT and CDR2 FYEKMQ (reference sequence). The CDR3 spans 13 residues. V gave up 1 base and J gave up 1 base, with 4 bases separating them. CDR3 protein: CASSLDGNTEAFF. The CDR3 DNA reads as TGTGCCAGCAGCTTAGACGGGAACACTGAAGCTTTCTTT.

This sequence joins TRBV5-1 and TRBJ2-6, with 7 bases identical to TRBD1. With 3 bases clipped from V and 0 bases from J, the junction kept 9 bases outside the gene matches. Germline V lookup: CDR1 SGHRS, CDR2 YFSETQ. The CDR3 extends over 18 amino acids. Here the CDR3 DNA reads TGCGCCAGCAGCTCCCTGGGACAGCTTTCCTCTGGGGCCAACGTCCTGACTTTC. Translation gives CASSSLGQLSSGANVLTF.

The V call is TRBV14, the J call TRBJ1-1; D is unresolved. This CDR3 region has 15 residues. The V and J ends lost 2 bases and 4 bases respectively, with 14 bases between them. CDR1 SGHDN and CDR2 FVKESK come from the germline V gene. The CDR3 region has the DNA TGTGCCAGCAGCCAACGGGGTGGTGGTACCACTGAAGCTTTCTTT. Residues: CASSQRGGGTTEAFF.

The rearrangement joins TRBV7-2 to TRBJ2-7; D gene ambiguous. Germline CDR1 and CDR2: SGHTA and FQGNSA. V shed 5 bases and J shed 0 bases, with 11 bases lying between them. This CDR3 has 14 residues. The CDR3 is CASSPQWASYEQYF. CDR3 nucleotide sequence: TGTGCCAGCAGCCCCCAGTGGGCCTCCTACGAGCAGTACTTC.

This clone was detected only once. This rearrangement joins TRBV5-4 to TRBJ2-3, with TRBD2 identical over 8 bases. The CDR3 runs to 14 residues. J was trimmed by 2 bases and V by 4 bases; bases with no gene match: 3. CDR1 and CDR2 (germline): SGHNT, YYREEE (reference sequence). CDR3: CASSLSGATDTQYF. The CDR3, as DNA: TGTGCCAGCAGCCTTAGCGGGGCCACAGATACGCAGTATTTT.

This clone was found once. V gene TRBV5-1 combines with J gene TRBJ2-5, with TRBD1 matching 7 bases. This CDR3 has 15 residues. The V segment lost 3 bases and the J segment 1 base; nucleotides outside the gene matches: 6. Germline V CDR1 and CDR2: SGHRS, YFSETQ. Here the CDR3 DNA reads TGCGCCAGCAGCTCCCTACCAGGGGGCCAAGAGACCCAGTACTTC. Its protein is CASSSLPGGQETQYF.

The J gene is TRBJ1-1, the V gene TRBV28, with unresolved D. Looked up from germline, CDR1 is MDHEN and CDR2 is SYDVKM. Trimming left V 6 bases short and J 1 base short, with 9 bases between. The CDR3 covers 13 residues. The CDR3 DNA sequence: TGTGCCAGCAGAGAGGTCCCGAACACTGAAGCTTTCTTT. It is translated as CASREVPNTEAFF. The full variable domain, in which reference TRBV28 and TRBJ1-1 provide the parts outside the CDR3, is DVKVTQSSRYLVKRTGEKVFLECVQDMDHENMFWYRQDPGLGLRLIYFSYDVKMKEKGDIPEGYSVSREKKERFSLILESASTNQTSMYLCASREVPNTEAFFGQGTRLTVV.

To note about this clone: A read error is possible here, since a much larger clone lies one base away. The identical CDR3 is also encoded by other nucleotide sequences in the sample. The chain links TRBV7-9 to TRBJ2-7, with D hard to call. The V gene's germline CDR1 is SEHNR and CDR2 FQNEAQ (reference sequence). V lost 5 bases and J 0 bases, leaving 5 bases between the germline ends. This CDR3 has 12 amino acids. CDR3 bases: TGTGCCAGCAGCCCCCGCTCCTACGAGCAGTACTTC. Residues: CASSPRSYEQYF. Variable domain in full (rest from reference TRBV7-9 and TRBJ2-7): DTGVSQNPRHKITKRGQNVTFRCDPISEHNRLYWYRQTLGQGPEFLTYFQNEAQLEKSRLLSDRFSAERPKGSFSTLEIQRTEQGDSAMYLCASSPRSYEQYFGPGTRLTVT.

The chain is built from TRBV4-3 and TRBJ2-2; 7 nucleotides align to TRBD2. Trimming at V came to 0 bases and at J to 4 bases, leaving 5 bases not matched to a gene. Per germline, CDR1 LGHNA and CDR2 YSLEER. This CDR3 spans 16 amino acids. In DNA form, the CDR3 reads TGCGCCAGCAGCCAAGATCCGGGGAGGGGCACCGGGGAGCTGTTTTTT. Amino acids: CASSQDPGRGTGELFF.